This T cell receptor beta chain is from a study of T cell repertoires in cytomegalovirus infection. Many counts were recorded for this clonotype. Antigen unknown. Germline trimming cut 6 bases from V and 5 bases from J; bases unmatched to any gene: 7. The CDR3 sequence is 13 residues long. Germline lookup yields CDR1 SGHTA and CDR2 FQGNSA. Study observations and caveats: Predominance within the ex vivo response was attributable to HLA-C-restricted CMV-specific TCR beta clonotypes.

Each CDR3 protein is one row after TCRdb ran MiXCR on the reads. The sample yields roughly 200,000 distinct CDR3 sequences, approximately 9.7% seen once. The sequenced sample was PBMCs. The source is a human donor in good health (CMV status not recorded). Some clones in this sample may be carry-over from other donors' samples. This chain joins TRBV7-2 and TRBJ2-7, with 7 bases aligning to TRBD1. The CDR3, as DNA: TGTGCCAGCAGACTAGACAGGGACCACGAGCAGTACTTC. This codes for CASRLDRDHEQYF.